This entry lists 18 T cell receptor beta chains sequenced from one sample in a study of cytomegalovirus exposure and HLA in healthy donors. The study ran its PCR with 60 Vbeta and 13 Jbeta primers. Assay used: immunoSEQ multiplex PCR; TCRdb lists only in-frame clones, some missing. The data contain over 150,000 clones, roughly 73% of them singletons. Specimen: PBMCs. Receptors originate from a male donor in good health and CMV-seronegative.

The chain carries TRBV7-9 and TRBJ2-1; perhaps TRBD2 as D (5 bases). Trimming removed 7 bases from V and 4 bases from J, with 17 bases in between. From germline, CDR1 is SEHNR and CDR2 FQNEAQ (reference sequence). CDR3 length: 15 amino acids. The CDR3 coding sequence is TGTGCCAGCAACCCGGACTTTGGTTCATACAATGAGCAGTTCTTC. Amino acid sequence: CASNPDFGSYNEQFF.

J is TRBJ2-7 and V is TRBV6-1, with 9 bases that match TRBD2. Germline CDR1 is MNHNS and CDR2 is SASEGT. The CDR3 covers 16 residues. V lost 1 base, J lost 2 bases, and 6 bases stayed unmatched. CDR3 sequence: CASSEVMASGAYEQYF. The CDR3 DNA reads as TGTGCCAGCAGTGAAGTGATGGCTAGCGGGGCCTACGAGCAGTACTTC.

The rearrangement links TRBV13 to TRBJ2-3; 12 bases are a match to TRBD2. With V trimmed by 8 bases and J by 5 bases, 5 bases remained unmatched. Germline V gene sequence: CDR1 PRHDT, CDR2 FYEKMQ (reference sequence). The CDR3 is 14 amino acids. For the CDR3, the DNA is TGTGCCAGCGCGACTAGCGGGGGCGGAGATACGCAGTATTTT. It is translated as CASATSGGGDTQYF.

This chain joins TRBV5-4 and TRBJ1-1; no definite D call. This CDR3 is built from 14 residues. Germline-derived CDR1 and CDR2 are SGHNT and YYREEE (reference sequence). Trimming removed 0 bases from V and 10 bases from J, with 16 bases in between. The CDR3 nucleotides are TGTGCCAGCAGCTTGGCCGGGGTTGCCCGCGGAGCTTTCTTT. Amino acids: CASSLAGVARGAFF.

The V and J genes are TRBV11-2 and TRBJ2-3, with a weak D call TRBD2 (5 bases). CDR1 and CDR2 (germline): SGHAT, FQNNGV. The CDR3 is 15 amino acids. Trimming took 5 bases from V and 1 from J, leaving 13 bases between them. The CDR3 nucleotides read TGTGCCAGCAGCCAGGCCCGGGGAGGCACAGATACGCAGTATTTT. This sequence encodes CASSQARGGTDTQYF.

This rearrangement joins TRBV7-9 to TRBJ1-2, with TRBD1 identical over 7 bases. The CDR3 extends over 17 amino acids. V lost 6 bases and J lost 2; bases outside the gene matches: 15. Germline lookup yields CDR1 SEHNR and CDR2 FQNEAQ (reference sequence). The CDR3 region has the DNA TGTGCCAGCAGACCGCCGTCGACCGGGACAGCCAACTATGGCTACACCTTC. The encoded protein is CASRPPSTGTANYGYTF.

J is TRBJ1-5 and V is TRBV19, with D hard to call. Germline CDR1 is LNHDA and CDR2 is SQIVND (reference sequence). The V gene lost 7 bases and the J gene lost 1 base, with 5 bases spanning the gap. CDR3 length: 12 residues. CDR3 nucleotides: TGTGCCAGTACTCGGAGCAATCAGCCCCAGCATTTT. Amino acids: CASTRSNQPQHF.

The gene calls are TRBV5-1 and TRBJ2-7, with D possibly matching TRBD2 (5 bases). V was cut by 4 bases and J by 2 bases, with 10 bases left in between. Germline values: CDR1 SGHRS, CDR2 YFSETQ. The CDR3 is 13 amino acids. The CDR3 loop is CASSPGEPYEQYF. In DNA, the CDR3 is TGCGCCAGCAGCCCCGGGGAGCCCTACGAGCAGTACTTC.

This rearrangement joins TRBV25-1 to TRBJ2-5; 8 bases align to TRBD2. The CDR3 consists of 14 residues. Trimming at V came to 6 bases and at J to 3 bases, leaving 6 bases not matched to a gene. The V gene's germline CDR1 is MGHDK and CDR2 SYGVNS. The CDR3 sequence is CASRVAGKKETQYF. The DNA of the CDR3 is TGTGCCAGCAGGGTAGCGGGAAAAAAAGAGACCCAGTACTTC.

The chain joins TRBV6-5 to TRBJ1-4, with TRBD1 matching over 7 bases. Germline loops: CDR1 MNHEY, CDR2 SVGAGI. V trimming: 5 bases; J trimming: 8 bases; junction bases outside the gene matches: 8. The CDR3 is 14 residues long. CDR3 region: CASSRTGLREKLFF. CDR3 nucleotides: TGTGCCAGCAGTCGGACAGGTCTGAGAGAAAAACTGTTTTTT.

About this clone itself: At one end the junction does not follow the germline gene, possibly because of a read error. CDR3 coding DNA: TGTGCCAGCAGCCTGACGGCCTACGGAGGGGGCTACCCCTTC. Its translation: CASSLTAYGGGYPF. The chain couples TRBV5-4 to TRBJ1-2, with 7 positions matching TRBD1. Germline values: CDR1 SGHNT, CDR2 YYREEE (reference sequence). The CDR3 consists of 14 residues.

This clone appeared once. V is TRBV5-8 and J is TRBJ1-5, with TRBD1 matching 10 bases. Germline values: CDR1 SGHTS, CDR2 YDEGEE. The CDR3 has 15 amino acids. The J segment lost 6 bases and the V segment lost 5 bases, leaving 8 bases of the junction unmatched. DNA of the CDR3: TGTGCCAGCAGATCGACAGGGGGCGGGAGTCAGCCCCAGCATTTT. It translates to CASRSTGGGSQPQHF. The full variable domain, with the rest looked up from reference TRBV5-8 and TRBJ1-5, is EAGVTQSPTHLIKTRGQQATLRCSPISGHTSVYWYQQALGLGLQFLLWYDEGEERNRGNFPPRFSGRQFPNYSSELNVNALELEDSALYLCASRSTGGGSQPQHFGDGTRLSIL.

V gene TRBV9 combines with J gene TRBJ2-1; D gene uncertain. V lost 0 bases and J 6 bases, leaving 4 bases between the germline ends. CDR1 is SGDLS, CDR2 YYNGEE, per germline. The CDR3 has 12 residues. CDR3 loop: CASSVVRNEQFF. CDR3 DNA sequence: TGTGCCAGCAGCGTAGTCCGCAATGAGCAGTTCTTC.

The rearrangement joins TRBV19 to TRBJ2-7, with D unresolved. Germline V CDR1 and CDR2: LNHDA, SQIVND (reference sequence). The CDR3 consists of 12 residues. Trimming left V 5 bases short and J 5 bases short, with 10 bases between. CDR3 loop: CASSPRLNEQYF. CDR3 coding DNA: TGTGCCAGTAGTCCACGGTTGAACGAGCAGTACTTC.

The chain employs TRBV30 and TRBJ2-5, with a weak D call TRBD2 (5 bases). Germline CDR1 reads GTSNPN; CDR2 reads SVGIG (reference sequence). The CDR3 is 15 residues long. V lost 2 bases and J 0 bases, leaving 13 bases between the germline ends. The CDR3: CAWSRPSRYQETQYF. CDR3 in DNA: TGTGCCTGGAGTAGGCCTAGCCGGTACCAAGAGACCCAGTACTTC.

The genes are TRBV5-8 and TRBJ1-5; no definite D call. Germline V gene sequence: CDR1 SGHTS, CDR2 YDEGEE. CDR3 length: 14 residues. V lost 4 bases, J lost 9 bases, and 17 bases lay in between. Here the CDR3 reads CASSNLGGRSPQHF. The CDR3 coding sequence is TGTGCCAGCAGCAACTTGGGTGGGCGTTCGCCCCAGCATTTT.

The genes are TRBV9 and TRBJ2-1; D may be TRBD2 (6 bases). The CDR3 consists of 15 residues. Per the germline V gene, CDR1 is SGDLS and CDR2 is YYNGEE. V was clipped by 2 bases and J by 3 bases, with 12 bases between them. The CDR3 DNA reads TGTGCCAGCAGCGTTTTAGCGGATGACTACAATGAGCAGTTCTTC. Translated: CASSVLADDYNEQFF.

V is TRBV4-2 and J is TRBJ2-5, with a possible D match to TRBD1 (6 bases). Looked up from germline, CDR1 is LGHNA and CDR2 is YNFKEQ. V lost 4 bases and J lost 2, with 8 bases in between. The length of the CDR3 is 13 residues. The DNA of the CDR3 is TGTGCCAGCAGCCGAGACAGGCAAGAGACCCAGTACTTC. Translated, it gives CASSRDRQETQYF.